This section outlines one T cell receptor (beta chain) sequence together with its context. This sample was taken from a study of blood T cell repertoires in COVID-19. Across the study: Samples came from the United States, Italy and Spain, spanning acute and convalescent COVID-19. T cells, B-cell-depleted T cells, or PBMCs supplied cDNA or gDNA.

Authors' data handling: Estimates of nucleated cell counts were drawn from the amplification of reference gene primers. The repertoire was sequenced with immunoSEQ multiplex PCR; TCRdb's copy has only in-frame clones and lacks some. D and trimming were read from the DNA, whereas the V and J calls and clone size are those reported in that table. The table lists about 210,000 clones, around 92% of them singletons. This CDR3 region has 16 residues. V trimming: 7 bases; J trimming: 2 bases; junction bases outside the gene matches: 10. CDR1 and CDR2 (germline): LNHDA, SQIVND (reference sequence). The sequencing input was peripheral blood. The source of this sequence is a man aged 25 to 40 with acute or convalescent COVID-19. This chain joins TRBV19 and TRBJ2-3; 9 bases are shared with TRBD2. CDR3 sequence reads: CASTLAGASPTDTQYF. The CDR3, as DNA: TGTGCCAGTACCTTAGCGGGGGCCTCCCCCACAGATACGCAGTATTTT.